One sample yielded the 5 T cell receptor beta chains listed below, sequenced in a study of blood T cell repertoires in COVID-19. Clones were read by immunoSEQ multiplex PCR, and TCRdb kept only the in-frame ones, dropping some. The repertoire consists of over 150,000 clones, with less than 95% occurring once and the leading ten covering less than 0.6%. The specimen sequenced was peripheral blood. Source of these receptors: a man between 50 and 59 years old with acute or convalescent COVID-19.

This chain connects TRBV11-2 to TRBJ2-3; no firm D call. Trimming removed 5 bases from V and 2 bases from J, with 11 bases in between. The CDR3 extends over 14 amino acids. CDR1 is SGHAT and CDR2 is FQNNGV in the germline V gene. The CDR3 sequence: CASSPPANTDTQYF. As DNA, the CDR3 is TGTGCCAGCAGCCCCCCCGCGAACACAGATACGCAGTATTTT.

In its sample, this clone was seen once. The V gene is TRBV28, the J gene TRBJ2-7; 7 positions agree with TRBD1. Germline V lookup: CDR1 MDHEN, CDR2 SYDVKM. Trimming cost V 6 bases and J 9 bases; bases outside gene matches: 14. This CDR3 is built from 14 residues. CDR3 sequence (DNA): TGTGCCAGCAGATCCGGGCAGGGGGTCAAAGGGCAGTACTTC. Translating gives CASRSGQGVKGQYF. Based on the CDR3 plus reference TRBV28 and TRBJ2-7, the full variable domain is DVKVTQSSRYLVKRTGEKVFLECVQDMDHENMFWYRQDPGLGLRLIYFSYDVKMKEKGDIPEGYSVSREKKERFSLILESASTNQTSMYLCASRSGQGVKGQYFGPGTRLTVT.

The chain has TRBV13 and TRBJ2-3, with TRBD2 matching over 16 bases. Germline assignment: CDR1 PRHDT and CDR2 FYEKMQ (reference sequence). The CDR3 spans 21 residues. Germline trimming cut 0 bases from V and 5 bases from J; bases unmatched to any gene: 14. CDR3 nucleotides: TGTGCCAGCAGCTTAGGGGCCGGGACTAGCGGGGGGGCCTCCCTAGGAGATACGCAGTATTTT. As protein: CASSLGAGTSGGASLGDTQYF.

The J gene is TRBJ1-3, the V gene TRBV11-2; 8 nucleotides match TRBD1. Trimming removed 5 bases from V and 4 bases from J; junction bases left unmatched: 7. Germline values: CDR1 SGHAT, CDR2 FQNNGV. This CDR3 has 15 amino acids. CDR3 sequence (DNA): TGTGCCAGCAGCCCGCAGGGGGCTGGGGGAAACACCATATATTTT. Translated: CASSPQGAGGNTIYF.

The J gene is TRBJ2-1, the V gene TRBV18; 8 bases map to TRBD2. The CDR3 is 13 residues long. CDR1 and CDR2 from the germline V gene are KGHSH and LQKENI. After removal of 6 bases from V and 5 bases from J, the junction contained 3 bases not matched to a gene. CDR3 nucleotides: TGTGCCAGCTCGAGGGGACTAGACAATGAGCAGTTCTTC. This encodes CASSRGLDNEQFF. Complete variable domain (other parts from reference TRBV18 and TRBJ2-1): NAGVMQNPRHLVRRRGQEARLRCSPMKGHSHVYWYRQLPEEGLKFMVYLQKENIIDESGMPKERFSAEFPKEGPSILRIQQVVRGDSAAYFCASSRGLDNEQFFGPGTRLTVL.